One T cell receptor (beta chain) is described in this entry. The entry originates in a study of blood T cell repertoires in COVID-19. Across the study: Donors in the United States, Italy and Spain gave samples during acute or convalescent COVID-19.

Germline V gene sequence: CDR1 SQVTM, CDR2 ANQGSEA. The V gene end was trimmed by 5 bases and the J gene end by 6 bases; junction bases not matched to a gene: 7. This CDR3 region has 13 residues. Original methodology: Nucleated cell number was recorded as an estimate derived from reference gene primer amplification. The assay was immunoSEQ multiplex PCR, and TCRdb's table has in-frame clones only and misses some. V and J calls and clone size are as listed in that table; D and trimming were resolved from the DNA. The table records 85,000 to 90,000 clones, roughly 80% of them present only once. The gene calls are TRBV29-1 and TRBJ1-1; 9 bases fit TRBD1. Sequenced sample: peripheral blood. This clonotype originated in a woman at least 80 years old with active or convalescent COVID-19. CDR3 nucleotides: TGCAGCGTTACGACAGGGGGGAATGCTGAAGCTTTCTTT. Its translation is CSVTTGGNAEAFF. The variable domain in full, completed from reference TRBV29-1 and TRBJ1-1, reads SAVISQKPSRDICQRGTSLTIQCQVDSQVTMMFWYRQQPGQSLTLIATANQGSEATYESGFVIDKFPISRPNLTFSTLTVSNMSPEDSSIYLCSVTTGGNAEAFFGQGTRLTVV.